The TCR beta chain under discussion was sequenced for a study of identical twins. TCRdb re-called the 5' RACE reads through MiXCR, storing one row per CDR3 protein. The table has hundreds of thousands of distinct CDR3 sequences, roughly 8% seen once. As to this clonotype: What it recognizes is unknown.

Study-wide results and caveats: Within beta out-of-frame sequences, the excess sharing observed between twins was weaker.

The CDR3 is 17 amino acids. The V gene's germline CDR1 is MNHEY and CDR2 SVGAGI. The V segment lost 0 bases and the J segment 3 bases; nucleotides outside the gene matches: 4. Another study also made use of these data, one on yellow fever vaccine responses in identical twins. That study reports: Reported findings indicate that twins' vaccine T cell responses seemed partially convergent, partially personalized.

This TCR was recovered from a woman aged 18-29 years in good health. The chain recombines TRBV6-5 with TRBJ2-6; 8 bases match TRBD2. Material for sequencing was PBMCs. DNA of the CDR3: TGTGCCAGCAGTTACTCAACGGGAGGGCTTGGGGCCAACGTCCTGACTTTC. Protein sequence: CASSYSTGGLGANVLTF.